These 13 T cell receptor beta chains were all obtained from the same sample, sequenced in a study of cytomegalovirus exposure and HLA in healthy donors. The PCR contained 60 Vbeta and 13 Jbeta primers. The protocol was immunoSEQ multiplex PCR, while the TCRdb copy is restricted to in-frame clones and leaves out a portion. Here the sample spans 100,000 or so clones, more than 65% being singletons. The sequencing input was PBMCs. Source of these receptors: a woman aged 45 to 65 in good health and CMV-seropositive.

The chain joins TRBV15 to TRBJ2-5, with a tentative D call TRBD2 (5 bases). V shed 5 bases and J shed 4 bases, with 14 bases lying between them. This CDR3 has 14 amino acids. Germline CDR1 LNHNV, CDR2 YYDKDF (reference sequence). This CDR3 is CATSLVGGSETQYF. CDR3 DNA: TGTGCCACCAGCCTCGTCGGCGGGTCAGAGACCCAGTACTTC.

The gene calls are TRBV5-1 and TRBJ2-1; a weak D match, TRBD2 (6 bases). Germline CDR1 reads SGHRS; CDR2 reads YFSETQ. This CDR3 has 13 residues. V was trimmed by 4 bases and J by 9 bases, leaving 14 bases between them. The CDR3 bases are TGCGCCAGCAGCCTGGGAGGAGTGGCTGAGCAGTTCTTC. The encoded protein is CASSLGGVAEQFF.

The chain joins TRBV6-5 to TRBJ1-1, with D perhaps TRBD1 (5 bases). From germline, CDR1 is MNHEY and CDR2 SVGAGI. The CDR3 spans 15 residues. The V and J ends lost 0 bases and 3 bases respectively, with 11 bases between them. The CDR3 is CASSYSTGDYTEAFF. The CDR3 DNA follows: TGTGCCAGCAGTTACTCGACCGGGGACTACACTGAAGCTTTCTTT.

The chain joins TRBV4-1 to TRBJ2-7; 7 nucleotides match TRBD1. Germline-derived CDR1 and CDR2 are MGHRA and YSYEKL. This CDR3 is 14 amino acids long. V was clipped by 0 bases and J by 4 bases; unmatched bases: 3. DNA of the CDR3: TGCGCCAGCAGCCAAGAGGAACAGGGGTACGAGCAGTACTTC. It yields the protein CASSQEEQGYEQYF.

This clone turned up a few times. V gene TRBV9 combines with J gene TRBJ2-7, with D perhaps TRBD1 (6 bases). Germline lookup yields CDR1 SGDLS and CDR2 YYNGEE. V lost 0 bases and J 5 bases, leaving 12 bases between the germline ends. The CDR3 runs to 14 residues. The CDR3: CASSVADSFHEQYF. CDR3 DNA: TGTGCCAGCAGCGTAGCGGACAGTTTCCACGAGCAGTACTTC.

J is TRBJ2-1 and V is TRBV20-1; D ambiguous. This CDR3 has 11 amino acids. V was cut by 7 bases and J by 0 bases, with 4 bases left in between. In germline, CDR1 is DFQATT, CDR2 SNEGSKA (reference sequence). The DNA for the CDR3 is TGCAGTGTAGCCTCCTACAATGAGCAGTTCTTC. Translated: CSVASYNEQFF.

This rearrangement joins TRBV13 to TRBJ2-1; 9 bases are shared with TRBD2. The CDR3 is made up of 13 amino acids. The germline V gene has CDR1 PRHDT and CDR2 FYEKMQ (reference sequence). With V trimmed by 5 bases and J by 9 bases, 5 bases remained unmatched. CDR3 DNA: TGTGCCAGCAGCGCGGGGGGGACTTCTGAGCAGTTCTTC. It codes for CASSAGGTSEQFF.

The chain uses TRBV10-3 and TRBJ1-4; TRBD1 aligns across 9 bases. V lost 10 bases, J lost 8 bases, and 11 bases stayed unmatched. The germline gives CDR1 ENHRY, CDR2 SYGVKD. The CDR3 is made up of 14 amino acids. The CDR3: CATSHGTGKEKLFF. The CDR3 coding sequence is TGTGCCACCTCGCACGGGACAGGGAAAGAAAAACTGTTTTTT.

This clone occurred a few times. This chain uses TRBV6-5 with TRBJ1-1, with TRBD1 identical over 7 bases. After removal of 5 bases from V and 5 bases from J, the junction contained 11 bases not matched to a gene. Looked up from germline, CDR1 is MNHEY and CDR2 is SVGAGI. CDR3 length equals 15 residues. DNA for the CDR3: TGTGCCAGCAGTCCCACCGGGACAGCTGTGACTGAAGCTTTCTTT. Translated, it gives CASSPTGTAVTEAFF.

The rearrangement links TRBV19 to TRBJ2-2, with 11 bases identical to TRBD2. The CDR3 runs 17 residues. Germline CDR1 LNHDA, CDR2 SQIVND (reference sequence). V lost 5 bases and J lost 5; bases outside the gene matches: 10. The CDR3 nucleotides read TGTGCCAGTAGTCTTTGGTCGGGACTAGCGGAAACCGGGGAGCTGTTTTTT. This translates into CASSLWSGLAETGELFF.

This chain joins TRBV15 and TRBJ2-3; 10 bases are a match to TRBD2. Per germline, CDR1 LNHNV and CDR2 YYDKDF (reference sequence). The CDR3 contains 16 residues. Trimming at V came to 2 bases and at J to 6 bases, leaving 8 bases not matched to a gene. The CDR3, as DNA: TGTGCCACCAGCAGATGGACTAGCGGTAATATGGATACGCAGTATTTT. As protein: CATSRWTSGNMDTQYF.

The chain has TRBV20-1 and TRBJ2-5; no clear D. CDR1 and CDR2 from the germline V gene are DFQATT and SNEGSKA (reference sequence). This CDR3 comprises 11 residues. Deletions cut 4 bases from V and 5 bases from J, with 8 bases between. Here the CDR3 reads CSANVGETQYF. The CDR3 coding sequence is TGCAGTGCTAACGTCGGGGAGACCCAGTACTTC.

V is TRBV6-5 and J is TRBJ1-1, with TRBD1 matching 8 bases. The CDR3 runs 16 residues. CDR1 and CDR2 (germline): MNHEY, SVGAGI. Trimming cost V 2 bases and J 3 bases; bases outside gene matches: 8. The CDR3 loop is CASSYAAGTGDTEAFF. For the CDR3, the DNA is TGTGCCAGCAGTTACGCTGCCGGGACAGGAGACACTGAAGCTTTCTTT.